The rows below give T cell receptor beta chains drawn from one sample of a study of cytomegalovirus exposure and HLA in healthy donors. Generated by immunoSEQ multiplex PCR, the TCRdb table keeps only in-frame clones and is missing some. The table records some 160,000 clones, roughly 82% of them present only once. The sample comprised PBMCs. The receptor source for this set is a male donor in good health and CMV-seronegative. Both conserved end residues are part of each CDR3. Each record gives: D gene, clone size, V gene, J gene, CDR3 DNA, CDR3 protein. D genes are given only for firm matches. Clone size appears in some rows only: once, few, many, or a class for an expanded clone.

d_call: .; clone_size: once; v_call: TRBV2; j_call: TRBJ2-3; cdr3_nt: TGTGCCAGCAGAAGAACTAGCACAGATACGCAGTATTTT; cdr3_aa: CASRRTSTDTQYF
d_call: TRBD1; clone_size: .; v_call: TRBV30; j_call: TRBJ2-4; cdr3_nt: TGTGCCTGGAGTGTACTAGGGACAGGCTTGGCCATTCAGTACTTC; cdr3_aa: CAWSVLGTGLAIQYF
d_call: .; clone_size: .; v_call: TRBV9; j_call: TRBJ1-1; cdr3_nt: TGTGCCAGCAGCGTAGGGCAGATTACTGAAGCTTTCTTT; cdr3_aa: CASSVGQITEAFF
d_call: TRBD2; clone_size: .; v_call: TRBV19; j_call: TRBJ2-7; cdr3_nt: TGTGCCAGTAGTCCGGGACTAGCAGACGAGCAGTACTTC; cdr3_aa: CASSPGLADEQYF
d_call: .; clone_size: .; v_call: TRBV7-2; j_call: TRBJ1-6; cdr3_nt: TGTGCCAGCAGCTTAGGGCCAAATTCACCCCTCCACTTT; cdr3_aa: CASSLGPNSPLHF
d_call: .; clone_size: .; v_call: TRBV9; j_call: TRBJ2-1; cdr3_nt: TGTGCCAGCAGCGTGTTCGGGGGCTCCTACAATGAGCAGTTCTTC; cdr3_aa: CASSVFGGSYNEQFF
d_call: TRBD2; clone_size: once; v_call: TRBV7-3; j_call: TRBJ2-1; cdr3_nt: TGTGCCAGCAGCTCAGGACCAGCGGGAAATGAGCAGTTCTTC; cdr3_aa: CASSSGPAGNEQFF
d_call: .; clone_size: .; v_call: TRBV5-1; j_call: TRBJ2-7; cdr3_nt: TGCGCCAGCAGCTTGGTAGATTGGGCGATCTCCTACGAGCAGTACTTC; cdr3_aa: CASSLVDWAISYEQYF
d_call: .; clone_size: .; v_call: TRBV5-8; j_call: TRBJ1-5; cdr3_nt: TGTGCCAGCAGCCAAGGACAGTATCAGCCCCAGCATTTT; cdr3_aa: CASSQGQYQPQHF
d_call: .; clone_size: once; v_call: TRBV7-3; j_call: TRBJ1-1; cdr3_nt: TGTGCCAGCAGCTTGGAGGGGAACACTGAAGCTTTCTTT; cdr3_aa: CASSLEGNTEAFF
d_call: .; clone_size: .; v_call: TRBV4-3; j_call: TRBJ2-1; cdr3_nt: TGCGCCAGCAGCCAAGATAGGACTACCCCGGGGTTGGATGAGCAGTTCTTC; cdr3_aa: CASSQDRTTPGLDEQFF
d_call: .; clone_size: .; v_call: TRBV6-5; j_call: TRBJ1-2; cdr3_nt: TGTGCCAGCAGTTATGGGCAGGGAGGATATGGCTACACCTTC; cdr3_aa: CASSYGQGGYGYTF
d_call: TRBD2; clone_size: .; v_call: TRBV2; j_call: TRBJ2-4; cdr3_nt: TGTGCCAGCAGTGTACCTCGGGGGGAGAACATTCAGTACTTC; cdr3_aa: CASSVPRGENIQYF
d_call: TRBD1; clone_size: .; v_call: TRBV18; j_call: TRBJ1-4; cdr3_nt: TGTGCCAGCTCACCCCTTAAGACAGGGGGAAAGGAAAAACTGTTTTTT; cdr3_aa: CASSPLKTGGKEKLFF
d_call: TRBD2; clone_size: .; v_call: TRBV7-3; j_call: TRBJ2-1; cdr3_nt: TGTGCCAGCAGCTTAACAGCAGCGGGAGTAAGAGAGCAGTTCTTC; cdr3_aa: CASSLTAAGVREQFF
d_call: TRBD1; clone_size: .; v_call: TRBV9; j_call: TRBJ1-1; cdr3_nt: TGTGCCAGCAGCAAACAGGGGGGGAGCACTGAAGCTTTCTTT; cdr3_aa: CASSKQGGSTEAFF
d_call: .; clone_size: few; v_call: TRBV11-2; j_call: TRBJ2-1; cdr3_nt: TGTGCCAGCAGCCTGTCAAAGAAGACCCGGGTTAGCTCCTACAATGAGCAGTTCTTC; cdr3_aa: CASSLSKKTRVSSYNEQFF
d_call: TRBD1; clone_size: .; v_call: TRBV9; j_call: TRBJ2-1; cdr3_nt: TGTGCCAGCAGCGTAGACAGGGGAAATGAGCAGTTCTTC; cdr3_aa: CASSVDRGNEQFF
d_call: .; clone_size: .; v_call: TRBV6-5; j_call: TRBJ1-1; cdr3_nt: TGTGCCAGCAGTTACTCGATTTTCAGGCAAGCTTTCTTT; cdr3_aa: CASSYSIFRQAFF
d_call: TRBD2; clone_size: .; v_call: TRBV2; j_call: TRBJ2-7; cdr3_nt: TGTGCCAGTGAGGGGAGGGACGTCCCGACCTACGAGCAGTACTTC; cdr3_aa: CASEGRDVPTYEQYF
d_call: .; clone_size: .; v_call: TRBV2; j_call: TRBJ2-5; cdr3_nt: TGTGCCAGCAGTGGATCTCGCAGGGTCGTGGCTGAAGAGACCCAGTACTTC; cdr3_aa: CASSGSRRVVAEETQYF
d_call: TRBD2; clone_size: .; v_call: TRBV7-9; j_call: TRBJ2-1; cdr3_nt: TGTGCCAGCAGCTTATACGAGACTAGCGGGAGCAATGAGCAGTTCTTC; cdr3_aa: CASSLYETSGSNEQFF
d_call: .; clone_size: .; v_call: TRBV5-1; j_call: TRBJ2-7; cdr3_nt: TGCGCCAGCAGCTTGGCCGGCGGCGGCTCCTACGAGCAGTACTTC; cdr3_aa: CASSLAGGGSYEQYF
d_call: .; clone_size: few; v_call: TRBV4-3; j_call: TRBJ2-5; cdr3_nt: TGCGCCAGCAGCCAAGTCCAGGGTTTAAGAGGAGAGACCCAGTACTTC; cdr3_aa: CASSQVQGLRGETQYF
d_call: TRBD1; clone_size: .; v_call: TRBV28; j_call: TRBJ2-2; cdr3_nt: TGTGCCAGCAGTTTGCCCCTGGACAGGGGGCTGAACACCGGGGAGCTGTTTTTT; cdr3_aa: CASSLPLDRGLNTGELFF
d_call: TRBD1; clone_size: .; v_call: TRBV29-1; j_call: TRBJ2-1; cdr3_nt: TGCAGCGTTGAAGGAGTATGGACAGGGGGTGAGCAGTTCTTC; cdr3_aa: CSVEGVWTGGEQFF
d_call: TRBD1; clone_size: .; v_call: TRBV6-4; j_call: TRBJ2-5; cdr3_nt: TGTGCCAGCAGTGAAGTAAAAAGGGGGCTGGACAACAGCCGAGAGACCCAGTACTTC; cdr3_aa: CASSEVKRGLDNSRETQYF
d_call: .; clone_size: .; v_call: TRBV29-1; j_call: TRBJ1-4; cdr3_nt: TGCAGCGCTGCCGGGACATCTAATGAAAAACTGTTTTTT; cdr3_aa: CSAAGTSNEKLFF
d_call: TRBD2; clone_size: .; v_call: TRBV9; j_call: TRBJ2-3; cdr3_nt: TGTGCCAGCAGCCCAGGACTAGCGGGGGGGCATGGTACGCAGTATTTT; cdr3_aa: CASSPGLAGGHGTQYF
d_call: TRBD1; clone_size: .; v_call: TRBV13; j_call: TRBJ1-4; cdr3_nt: TGTGCCAGCAGCCCGACAGGGGAGAATGAAAAACTGTTTTTT; cdr3_aa: CASSPTGENEKLFF
d_call: TRBD1; clone_size: once; v_call: TRBV5-6; j_call: TRBJ2-1; cdr3_nt: TGTGCCAGCAGCTCCGGGACAGGGGGGTTTAATGAGCAGTTCTTC; cdr3_aa: CASSSGTGGFNEQFF
d_call: .; clone_size: few; v_call: TRBV4-2; j_call: TRBJ2-1; cdr3_nt: TGTGCCAGCAGCCCCTCCGACGGAGGGGGCGGGTACAATGAGCAGTTCTTC; cdr3_aa: CASSPSDGGGGYNEQFF
d_call: TRBD2; clone_size: once; v_call: TRBV7-3; j_call: TRBJ2-7; cdr3_nt: TGTGCCAGCAGCTTAGGCGGGGGCTACGAGCAGTACTTC; cdr3_aa: CASSLGGGYEQYF
d_call: .; clone_size: .; v_call: TRBV28; j_call: TRBJ1-5; cdr3_nt: TGTGCCAGCGGCCCAACAGGGAGGGGCAATCAGCCCCAGCATTTT; cdr3_aa: CASGPTGRGNQPQHF
d_call: .; clone_size: .; v_call: TRBV7-8; j_call: TRBJ2-7; cdr3_nt: TGTGCCAGCAACGGCGGGATCTCCTACGAGCAGTACTTC; cdr3_aa: CASNGGISYEQYF
d_call: TRBD2; clone_size: .; v_call: TRBV7-2; j_call: TRBJ2-7; cdr3_nt: TGTGCCAGCAGCTTAGAGAGCGGGGGTTACGAGCAGTACTTC; cdr3_aa: CASSLESGGYEQYF